The 30 T cell receptor beta chains given below trace back to one sample, sequenced in a study of tumor-infiltrating lymphocytes in primary liver carcinoma. The input was approximately 500 ng total RNA; TCR beta cDNA was made from it with a constant-region primer. Slightly modified ARM-PCR, run as three nested multiplex PCR rounds, produced the TCR beta libraries. Each of the first two PCR rounds ran approximately 10 cycles with TRBV1-TRBV30 forward and C-beta reverse primers. TCRdb called the multiplex PCR reads again in MiXCR, with one record for every CDR3 protein. The profile covers approximately 110,000 distinct CDR3 sequences, with 65% appearing a single time and over 7% taken by the ten largest. DNA and RNA were both co-extracted from about 19-30 mg of bulk tissue that had not been sorted. The sample consisted of liver tumor tissue from sampling region 1. Documented subset: tumor region T1, superior pole. The receptors derive from a woman in her sixties with primary liver carcinoma and hepatitis B virus infection.

Note on this clonotype: Relative to the germline gene, one junction end is altered; a read error may explain this. This chain connects TRBV6-2 or TRBV6-3 to TRBJ2-3; 12 bases fit TRBD2. This CDR3 is built from 18 residues. Germline CDR1 is MNHEY and CDR2 is SVGEGT. CDR3 region: CASSYPSWTSGKTDTQYF. In nucleotides, the CDR3 is TGCGCCAGCAGTTACCCGAGTTGGACTAGCGGGAAAACAGATACGCAGTATTTT.

A word on this clonotype: This may arise from a read error, as a much more abundant clone is one base away. The chain employs TRBV4-2 and TRBJ2-1; TRBD2 matches 8 bases. The CDR3 totals 16 residues. Germline V gene lookup returns CDR1 LGHNA and CDR2 YNFKEQ. DNA for the CDR3: TGTGCCAGCAGCCAAGAGTCGGGAGGGCCAACCAATAAGCAGTTCTTC. Translated: CASSQESGGPTNKQFF.

The gene calls are TRBV29-1 and TRBJ2-5, with 14 positions matching TRBD2. The CDR3 spans 14 residues. The ends lost 8 bases at V and 4 bases at J; junction bases unmatched: 6. The germline V gene encodes CDR1 SQVTM and CDR2 ANQGSEA. CDR3 loop: CSPGTSGSRETQYF. The CDR3 DNA follows: TGCAGCCCCGGGACTAGCGGGAGTAGAGAGACCCAGTACTTC.

On this clonotype: This may arise from a read error, as a much more abundant clone is one base away. The rearrangement uses TRBV28 and TRBJ2-1; 8 nucleotides agree with TRBD2. CDR3 length: 18 residues. The V segment lost 9 bases and the J segment 0 bases; nucleotides outside the gene matches: 16. Germline V gene sequence: CDR1 MDHEN, CDR2 SYDVKM. The CDR3 reads CARSPTFGSGSSYNEQFF. CDR3 bases: TGTGCCAGGAGTCCGACCTTTGGGAGCGGGAGCTCCTACAATGAGCAGTTCTTC.

To note about this clonotype: This may arise from a read error, as a much more abundant clone is one base away. Here the CDR3 omits its conserved ending phenylalanine or tryptophan, so a read error is the likely source. The rearrangement links TRBV5-1 to TRBJ2-7, with D perhaps TRBD1 or TRBD2 (5 bases each). This CDR3 comprises 15 residues. Germline V gene lookup returns CDR1 SGHRS and CDR2 YFSETQ. V shed 4 bases and J shed 6 bases, with 20 bases lying between them. The CDR3 reads CASSRNTGSGGEQYL. DNA for the CDR3: TGCGCCAGCAGCCGAAATACGGGCTCTGGGGGCGAGCAGTACTTA.

The rearrangement joins TRBV30 to TRBJ2-7; D could derive from TRBD1 or TRBD2 (6 bases each). CDR3 size: 14 residues. Deletions cut 4 bases from V and 5 bases from J, with 18 bases between. CDR1 GTSNPN and CDR2 SVGIG come from the germline V gene (reference sequence). The CDR3 loop is CAWKEPGAGHEQYF. DNA of the CDR3: TGTGCCTGGAAGGAACCGGGGGCGGGACACGAGCAGTACTTC. Supplemented by reference TRBV30 and TRBJ2-7, the full variable domain reads SQTIHQWPATLVQPVGSPLSLECTVEGTSNPNLYWYRQAAGRGLQLLFYSVGIGQISSEVPQNLSASRPQDRQFILSSKKLLLSDSGFYLCAWKEPGAGHEQYFGPGTRLTVT.

To note about this clonotype: A read error is possible here, since a much larger clone lies one base away. The V call is TRBV12-3 or TRBV12-4, the J call TRBJ1-4, with 10 bases identical to TRBD1. The CDR3 totals 14 residues. V lost 6 bases and J lost 5; bases outside the gene matches: 3. The CDR3 bases are TGTGCCAGCAGAAGACAGGGGGCAAATGAAAAACTGTTTTTT. It is translated as CASRRQGANEKLFF.

This clonotype was counted ten times or more. This chain joins TRBV12-3 or TRBV12-4 and TRBJ2-1; D may be TRBD1 (6 bases). Trimming took 5 bases from V and 3 from J, leaving 11 bases between them. The CDR3 is 14 residues long. The CDR3 loop is CASSLGDIYNEQFF. The CDR3 DNA reads TGTGCCAGCAGTCTTGGGGACATCTACAATGAGCAGTTCTTC.

This clonotype was observed many times. This sequence joins TRBV12-5 and TRBJ2-1; 11 nucleotides agree with TRBD2. Trimming at V came to 1 base and at J to 6 bases, leaving 2 bases not matched to a gene. Germline V gives CDR1 LGHNT, CDR2 FRNRAP. This CDR3 has 15 amino acids. The CDR3 nucleotides read TGTGCTAGTGGTTTGGGACTAGCGGGATCCAATGAGCAGTTCTTC. Protein: CASGLGLAGSNEQFF.

A remark on this clonotype: One end of the junction is discordant with germline, which a read error may explain. The CDR3 DNA reads TGCGCCAGCGGCTTGATGGACGACTCCTACGAGCAGTACTTC. This translates into CASGLMDDSYEQYF. This rearrangement joins TRBV5-1 to TRBJ2-7; D gene uncertain. CDR1 and CDR2 from the germline V gene are SGHRS and YFSETQ. The length of the CDR3 is 14 residues.

This clonotype was found a few times. The chain combines TRBV6-4 with TRBJ2-3; possibly TRBD2 for D (6 bases). The CDR3 is 14 residues long. Trimming shortened V by 2 bases and J by 0 bases, and 6 bases separated the two germline ends. Germline values: CDR1 MRHNA, CDR2 SNTAGT. The CDR3 nucleotides read TGTGCCAGCAGTGACAGCGGGAGCACAGATACGCAGTATTTT. Protein: CASSDSGSTDTQYF.

The chain links TRBV29-1 to TRBJ1-1, with 8 bases fitting TRBD1. Germline V gene data show CDR1 as SQVTM and CDR2 as ANQGSEA. The CDR3 sequence is 16 residues long. The CDR3 sequence is CNGSGSGGRRATEAFF. The DNA for the CDR3 is TGCAACGGTTCCGGGTCAGGGGGCAGGAGGGCCACTGAAGCTTTCTTT.

This clonotype was picked up a small number of times. This chain links TRBV28 with TRBJ2-1, with D perhaps TRBD2 (6 bases). Germline CDR1 reads MDHEN; CDR2 reads SYDVKM. Trimming took off 2 bases at V and 6 bases at J, with 8 bases between the two ends. The CDR3 sequence is 13 residues long. The CDR3 sequence: CASSLGGFNEQFF. The CDR3 region has the DNA TGTGCCAGCAGTTTAGGAGGGTTCAATGAGCAGTTCTTC.

In regard to this clonotype: A much larger clone sits a single nucleotide away, making a read error possible. The rearrangement joins TRBV6-1 to TRBJ2-3; 8 nucleotides line up with TRBD2. The CDR3 extends over 13 amino acids. Germline CDR1 is MNHNS and CDR2 is SASEGT. This CDR3 is CATRLGTRPIQNF. CDR3 DNA: TGTGCCACCAGACTGGGGACTAGGCCCATCCAGAATTTT.

The J gene is TRBJ1-1, the V gene TRBV10-2; D is undetermined. Trimming took off 9 bases at V and 4 bases at J, with 18 bases between the two ends. Germline loops: CDR1 WSHSY, CDR2 SAAADI. The CDR3 has 14 amino acids. CDR3 region: CARSQDRVVTEAFF. CDR3 bases: TGCGCCAGAAGCCAAGATCGGGTGGTCACTGAAGCTTTCTTT.

The CDR3 DNA follows: TGCAGCGTTGATCGATTAGCGGGTAGCACAGATACGCAGTATTTT. Encoded protein: CSVDRLAGSTDTQYF. The chain carries TRBV29-1 and TRBJ2-3; 7 nucleotides align to TRBD2. The junction had 6 bases not matched to a gene; V was cut back by 3 bases and J by 0 bases. From germline, CDR1 is SQVTM and CDR2 ANQGSEA. The CDR3 covers 15 residues.

Worth noting for this clonotype: A junction end diverges from the germline sequence, so it may reflect a read error. The chain recombines TRBV30 with TRBJ2-1; tentatively, D is TRBD1 or TRBD2 (5 bases each). Germline CDR1 is GTSNPN and CDR2 is SVGIG (reference sequence). This CDR3 is 16 amino acids long. This CDR3 reads CAFQRTGTNSCNEQFF. CDR3 coding DNA: TGTGCCTTTCAAAGGACTGGGACCAACTCCTGCAATGAGCAGTTCTTC.

Concerning this clonotype itself: A much larger clone is a single base away; this may be a read error. This chain connects TRBV28 to TRBJ2-5, with D possibly being TRBD2 (6 bases). V was shortened by 7 bases and J by 3 bases, with 18 bases between the two germline ends. From germline, CDR1 is MDHEN and CDR2 SYDVKM. The CDR3 is made up of 15 amino acids. CDR3 loop: CASTPGDGVEETQYF. The CDR3, as DNA: TGTGCCAGCACCCCGGGAGACGGGGTGGAAGAGACCCAGTACTTC.

In the case of this clonotype: Just one base apart from a much larger clone, this may be a read error. The chain couples TRBV6-6 to TRBJ2-5; D unclear. CDR1 is MNHNY, CDR2 SVGAGI, per germline (reference sequence). The CDR3 covers 14 residues. CDR3 in amino acids: CVSSRTVDQETQYF. The CDR3 DNA reads as TGTGTCAGCAGCAGGACCGTTGATCAAGAGACCCAGTACTTC.

The chain recombines TRBV11-3 with TRBJ2-2, with a tentative D call TRBD2 (6 bases). The germline V gene encodes CDR1 SGHNT and CDR2 YENEEA. The ends were cut back, 1 base at V and 3 bases at J, with 15 bases in the middle. This CDR3 is built from 17 residues. CDR3 coding DNA: TGTGCCAGCAGCTTAGGCAGCCTATCGGGAGACACCGGGGAGCTGTTTTTT. Protein: CASSLGSLSGDTGELFF.

Remarks on this clonotype: At one end the junction does not follow the germline gene, possibly because of a read error. The V gene is TRBV24-1, the J gene TRBJ1-2; D is ambiguous. Per germline, CDR1 KGHDR and CDR2 SFDVKD. This CDR3 region has 14 residues. The CDR3 DNA follows: TGTACCACCAGTGATTTTTCGGATGGTGGTGGCTACACCTTC. Translation gives CTTSDFSDGGGYTF.

The rearrangement joins TRBV20-1 to TRBJ1-2, with a weak D call TRBD1 (6 bases). Trimming removed 5 bases at V and 4 bases at J, with 11 bases between. The CDR3 length is 12 residues. Germline values: CDR1 DFQATT, CDR2 SNEGSKA (reference sequence). CDR3 coding DNA: TGCAGTGCTGCGGACAGAGCCTATGGCTACACCTTC. Translated: CSAADRAYGYTF.

V and J are TRBV29-1 and TRBJ1-2; TRBD1 is a possible D gene (6 bases). Trimming took 3 bases from V and 5 from J, leaving 19 bases between them. This CDR3 region has 15 residues. Germline CDR1 reads SQVTM; CDR2 reads ANQGSEA. The CDR3 DNA reads as TGCAGCGTTGAGGATCCGAGGGACAAGGCTTATGGCTACACCTTC. Amino acid sequence: CSVEDPRDKAYGYTF.

Worth noting for this clonotype: It may be a read error: a sequence one base away is much more abundant. Here the CDR3 omits its conserved ending phenylalanine or tryptophan, so a read error is the likely source. The V gene is TRBV19, the J gene TRBJ1-1, with D tentatively TRBD1 (5 bases). The CDR3 has 14 residues. Germline-derived CDR1 and CDR2 are LNHDA and SQIVND (reference sequence). Trimming cost V 7 bases and J 4 bases, with 16 bases left between them. The CDR3 loop is CASTPVTESTEAFL. In DNA, the CDR3 is TGTGCCAGTACCCCGGTGACAGAGAGCACTGAAGCTTTCCTT.

In this sample, this clonotype turned up many times. This chain links TRBV29-1 with TRBJ2-3, with D possibly matching TRBD2 (6 bases). Germline values: CDR1 SQVTM, CDR2 ANQGSEA. Trimming pared 1 base from V and 5 bases from J, leaving 13 bases between. The CDR3 has 14 amino acids. The CDR3 coding sequence is TGCAGCGTTGAAGTCGAGCGGGCTGGAGATACGCAGTATTTT. As protein: CSVEVERAGDTQYF.

This clonotype has at least ten counts. The rearrangement links TRBV6-5 to TRBJ2-1; 15 bases match TRBD2. The CDR3 is 17 amino acids. V dropped 1 base and J dropped 8; count of bases not matched to a gene: 6. Germline assignment: CDR1 MNHEY and CDR2 SVGAGI. The CDR3 here is CASSYYMGLAGGYEQFF. The CDR3 DNA sequence: TGTGCCAGCAGTTACTATATGGGACTAGCGGGAGGTTATGAGCAGTTCTTC.

Many counts were recorded for this clonotype. The chain is built from TRBV4-2 and TRBJ2-2, with 9 positions matching TRBD2. This CDR3 is built from 15 residues. The junction had 6 bases not matched to a gene; V was cut back by 4 bases and J by 6 bases. CDR1 and CDR2 from the germline V gene are LGHNA and YNFKEQ. The CDR3, as DNA: TGTGCCAGCAGCCCGGGCGGGAGGGCCCCCGGGGAGCTGTTTTTT. Translation gives CASSPGGRAPGELFF.

This clonotype occurred once. V is TRBV29-1 and J is TRBJ2-7, with D possibly being TRBD2 (6 bases). Germline-derived CDR1 and CDR2 are SQVTM and ANQGSEA. This CDR3 comprises 15 residues. V was cut by 0 bases and J by 8 bases, with 20 bases left in between. This CDR3 reads CSVEDSGTPPYKQYF. CDR3 nucleotide sequence: TGCAGCGTTGAAGACTCAGGGACTCCCCCGTACAAGCAGTACTTC.

In this sample, this clonotype turned up many times. V and J are TRBV6-5 and TRBJ2-2, with a tentative D call TRBD2 (6 bases). The germline CDR1 and CDR2 sequences are MNHEY and SVGAGI. V was clipped by 10 bases and J by 0 bases, with 18 bases between them. CDR3 length equals 16 residues. CDR3 DNA: TGTGCCACCCGACCGGGACTCCAAACGAACACCGGGGAGCTGTTTTTT. This codes for CATRPGLQTNTGELFF.

This clonotype appeared a single time. A much larger clone differs by one base, so this may be a read error. The chain combines TRBV29-1 with TRBJ2-7; a possible D gene is TRBD1 (5 bases). Trimming removed 6 bases at V and 5 bases at J, with 8 bases between. The germline V gene has CDR1 SQVTM and CDR2 ANQGSEA. The CDR3 is 10 residues long. The CDR3, as DNA: TGCAGCGTAGGGGCAGACGAGCAGTACTTC. Its protein is CSVGADEQYF.